Here is one T cell receptor (beta chain) with its context. This sample was taken from a study of control samples from healthy donors and cancer patients. The CDR3 contains 17 residues. From germline, CDR1 is LNHNV and CDR2 YYDKDF (reference sequence). Losses at the gene ends were 0 bases for V and 3 bases for J; bases not matched to a gene: 6. The protocol was immunoSEQ multiplex PCR, while the TCRdb copy is restricted to in-frame clones and leaves out a portion. The sample lists 100,000 to 150,000 clones, roughly nine tenths seen once, with around 1.8% in the top ten. Sequenced material: blood. The gene calls are TRBV15 and TRBJ1-4; the match to TRBD1 covers 8 bases. The TCR sequence derives from a man between 18 and 29 years old in good health. CDR3 sequence reads: CATSRDRGRTANEKLFF. The DNA of the CDR3 is TGTGCCACCAGCAGAGACAGGGGGCGGACGGCTAATGAAAAACTGTTTTTT. The entire variable domain, with the rest obtained from reference TRBV15 and TRBJ1-4, is as follows: DAMVIQNPRYQVTQFGKPVTLSCSQTLNHNVMYWYQQKSSQAPKLLFHYYDKDFNNEADTPDNFQSRRPNTSFCFLDIRSPGLGDTAMYLCATSRDRGRTANEKLFFGSGTQLSVL.